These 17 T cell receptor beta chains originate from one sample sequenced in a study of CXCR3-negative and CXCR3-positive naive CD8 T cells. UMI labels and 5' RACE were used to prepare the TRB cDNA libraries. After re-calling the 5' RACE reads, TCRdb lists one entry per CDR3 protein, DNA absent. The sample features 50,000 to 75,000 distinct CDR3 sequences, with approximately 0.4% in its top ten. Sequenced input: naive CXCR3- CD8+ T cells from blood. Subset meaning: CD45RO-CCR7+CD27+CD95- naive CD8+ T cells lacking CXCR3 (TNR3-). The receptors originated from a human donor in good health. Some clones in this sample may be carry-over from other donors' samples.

Here the CDR3 reads CASSSGRREWRNTEAFF. The chain is built from TRBV5-1 and TRBJ1-1. The CDR3 sequence is 17 residues long. Per germline, CDR1 SGHRS and CDR2 YFSETQ.

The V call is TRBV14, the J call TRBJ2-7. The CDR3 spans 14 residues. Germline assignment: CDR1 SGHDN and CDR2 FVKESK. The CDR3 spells CASSQDVLHYEQYF.

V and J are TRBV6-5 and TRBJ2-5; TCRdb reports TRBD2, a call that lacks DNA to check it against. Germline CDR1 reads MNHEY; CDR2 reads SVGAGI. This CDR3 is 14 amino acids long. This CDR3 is CASYSGSNGETQYF.

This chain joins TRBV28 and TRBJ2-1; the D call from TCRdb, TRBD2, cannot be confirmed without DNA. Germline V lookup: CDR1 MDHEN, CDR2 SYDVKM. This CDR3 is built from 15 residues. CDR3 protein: CASTLGERGYNEQFF.

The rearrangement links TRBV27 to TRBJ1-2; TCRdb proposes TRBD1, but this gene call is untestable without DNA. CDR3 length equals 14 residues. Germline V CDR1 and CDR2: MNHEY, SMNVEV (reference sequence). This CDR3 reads CASSVQGAGYGYTF.

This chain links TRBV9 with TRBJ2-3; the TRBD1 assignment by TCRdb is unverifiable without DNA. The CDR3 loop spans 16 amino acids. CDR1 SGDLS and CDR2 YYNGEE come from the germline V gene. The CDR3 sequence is CASSGGMERAPDTQYF. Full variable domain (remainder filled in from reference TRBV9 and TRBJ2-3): DSGVTQTPKHLITATGQRVTLRCSPRSGDLSVYWYQQSLDQGLQFLIQYYNGEERAKGNILERFSAQQFPDLHSELNLSSLELGDSALYFCASSGGMERAPDTQYFGPGTRLTVL.

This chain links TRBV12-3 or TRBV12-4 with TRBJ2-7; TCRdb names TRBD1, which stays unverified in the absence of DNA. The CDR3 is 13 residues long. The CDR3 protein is CASSFQGGYEQYF.

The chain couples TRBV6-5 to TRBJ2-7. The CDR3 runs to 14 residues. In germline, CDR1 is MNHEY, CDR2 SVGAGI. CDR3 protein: CASSPEFRSYEQYF.

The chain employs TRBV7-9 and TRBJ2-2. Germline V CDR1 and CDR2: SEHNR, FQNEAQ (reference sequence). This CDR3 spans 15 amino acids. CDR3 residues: CASSLKGPSTGELFF.

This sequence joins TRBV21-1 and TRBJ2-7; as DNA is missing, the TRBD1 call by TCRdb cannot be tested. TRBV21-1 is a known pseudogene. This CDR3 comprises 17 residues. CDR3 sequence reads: CATQCGTGRITSYEQYF.

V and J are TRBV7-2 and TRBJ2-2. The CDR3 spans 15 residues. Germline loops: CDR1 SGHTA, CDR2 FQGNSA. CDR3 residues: CASSLSFGDTGELFF.

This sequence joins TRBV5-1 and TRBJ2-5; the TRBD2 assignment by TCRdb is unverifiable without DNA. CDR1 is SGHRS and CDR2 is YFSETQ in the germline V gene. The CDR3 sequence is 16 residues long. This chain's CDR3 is CASSLDGSGGEETQYF.

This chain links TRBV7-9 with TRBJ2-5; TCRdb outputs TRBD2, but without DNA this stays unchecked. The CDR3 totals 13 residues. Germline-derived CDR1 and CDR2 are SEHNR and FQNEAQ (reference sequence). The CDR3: CASSGGTVETQYF.

The CDR3 reads CASSEAPGGQLQETQYF. The genes are TRBV9 and TRBJ2-5; the D gene TCRdb calls, TRBD1, cannot be checked with no DNA. CDR1 is SGDLS, CDR2 YYNGEE, per germline. CDR3 length: 17 residues.

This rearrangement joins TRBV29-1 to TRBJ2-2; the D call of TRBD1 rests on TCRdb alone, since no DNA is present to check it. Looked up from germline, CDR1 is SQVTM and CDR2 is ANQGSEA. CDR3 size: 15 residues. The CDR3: CSVEGPYPNTGELFF.

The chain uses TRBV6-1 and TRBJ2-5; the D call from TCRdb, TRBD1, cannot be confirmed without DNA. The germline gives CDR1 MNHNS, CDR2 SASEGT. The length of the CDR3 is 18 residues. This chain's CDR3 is CASRQRGDRVSSLQTQYF.

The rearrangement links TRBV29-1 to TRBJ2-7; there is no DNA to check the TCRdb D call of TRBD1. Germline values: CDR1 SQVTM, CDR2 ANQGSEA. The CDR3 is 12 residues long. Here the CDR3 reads CSVEAGQGEQYF.